This T cell receptor (beta chain) was captured by sequencing in a study of blood T cell repertoires in COVID-19. Generated by immunoSEQ multiplex PCR, the TCRdb table keeps only in-frame clones and is missing some. The sample lists 260,000 or so clones; over 75% were seen once. The CDR3 length is 15 residues. V shed 6 bases, J shed 1 base, and the junction held 5 bases outside the gene matches. CDR1 is SGHVS and CDR2 is FNYEAQ in the germline V gene. V is TRBV7-6 and J is TRBJ2-2, with 7 bases fitting TRBD2. Sample: peripheral blood. The receptor was derived from a human donor in a cohort sampled during active COVID-19. The CDR3 sequence: CASRTGGVNTGELFF. CDR3 in DNA: TGTGCCAGCAGGACGGGGGGTGTGAACACCGGGGAGCTGTTTTTT. The complete variable domain, with remaining parts taken from reference TRBV7-6 and TRBJ2-2, reads GAGVSQSPRYKVTKRGQDVALRCDPISGHVSLYWYRQALGQGPEFLTYFNYEAQQDKSGLPNDRFSAERPEGSISTLTIQRTEQRDSAMYRCASRTGGVNTGELFFGEGSRLTVL.